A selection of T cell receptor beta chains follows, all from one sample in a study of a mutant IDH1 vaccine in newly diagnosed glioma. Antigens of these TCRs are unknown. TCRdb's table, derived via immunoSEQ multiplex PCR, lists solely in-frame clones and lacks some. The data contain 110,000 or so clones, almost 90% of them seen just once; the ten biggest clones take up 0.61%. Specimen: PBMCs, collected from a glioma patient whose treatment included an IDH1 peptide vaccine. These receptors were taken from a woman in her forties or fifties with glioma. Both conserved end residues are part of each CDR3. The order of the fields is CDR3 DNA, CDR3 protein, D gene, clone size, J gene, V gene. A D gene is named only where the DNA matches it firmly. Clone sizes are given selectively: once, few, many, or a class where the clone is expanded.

DNA: TGTGCCAGCAGTTTAGAGCAGGGCACTGGCTACACCTTC
CDR3: CASSLEQGTGYTF
D: -
size: -
J: TRBJ1-2
V: TRBV28

DNA: TGCGCCAGCAGCCAAGGGCTAGCTGGGGCAGATACGCAGTATTTT
CDR3: CASSQGLAGADTQYF
D: -
size: -
J: TRBJ2-3
V: TRBV4-1

DNA: TGTGCCAGCAGCCAAGTCGACAGGGGCAATCAGCCCCAGCATTTT
CDR3: CASSQVDRGNQPQHF
D: TRBD1
size: -
J: TRBJ1-5
V: TRBV14

DNA: TGTGCCCTAGGTGGGGGCCCAGGCCAAGAGACCCAGTACTTC
CDR3: CALGGGPGQETQYF
D: -
size: -
J: TRBJ2-5
V: TRBV30

DNA: TGTGCCAGCACCCGCCCCGGGACTAGGAACGAGCAGTACTTC
CDR3: CASTRPGTRNEQYF
D: TRBD2
size: -
J: TRBJ2-7
V: TRBV6-5

DNA: TGTGCCAGCAGCCTCTCGAGGTTTGGCACCGGGGAGCTGTTTTTT
CDR3: CASSLSRFGTGELFF
D: -
size: -
J: TRBJ2-2
V: TRBV11-2

DNA: TGTGCCAGCAGCTGGTCAGAGGGGAGTGAAAAACTGTTTTTT
CDR3: CASSWSEGSEKLFF
D: -
size: few
J: TRBJ1-4
V: TRBV7-9

DNA: TGTGCCAGCAGTGCCCACAGGGGTACGGGAAACACCATATATTTT
CDR3: CASSAHRGTGNTIYF
D: TRBD1
size: -
J: TRBJ1-3
V: TRBV6-1

DNA: TGTGCCTGGAGTCGGGGCTCCTATGGCTACACCTTC
CDR3: CAWSRGSYGYTF
D: -
size: -
J: TRBJ1-2
V: TRBV30

DNA: TGCGCCAGCAGCCCGGGGACTGCCGACTATGGCTACACCTTC
CDR3: CASSPGTADYGYTF
D: -
size: -
J: TRBJ1-2
V: TRBV5-1

DNA: TGTGCCAGCAGCGCTGCGACAGCCGGTAGGGAGTACTTC
CDR3: CASSAATAGREYF
D: -
size: -
J: TRBJ2-7
V: TRBV6-1

DNA: TGTGCCAGCACCCACGGAGACTCTGGGGCCAACGTCCTGACTTTC
CDR3: CASTHGDSGANVLTF
D: -
size: once
J: TRBJ2-6
V: TRBV9

DNA: TGTGCCAGCAGTTTATTTAGGCTCGGAAACACCATATATTTT
CDR3: CASSLFRLGNTIYF
D: -
size: -
J: TRBJ1-3
V: TRBV28

DNA: TGTGCCAGCAGCGACAGCGGGAGGGCCGCAGATACGCAGTATTTT
CDR3: CASSDSGRAADTQYF
D: TRBD2
size: -
J: TRBJ2-3
V: TRBV9

DNA: TGTGCCAGCAGCTTTAATTCGGGACCCTACAATGAGCAGTTCTTC
CDR3: CASSFNSGPYNEQFF
D: -
size: once
J: TRBJ2-1
V: TRBV11-2

DNA: TGTGCCAGTAGTTTAGCGGTCGGGTGGGCCAGCGGCAGTCAGCCCCAGCATTTT
CDR3: CASSLAVGWASGSQPQHF
D: -
size: -
J: TRBJ1-5
V: TRBV19

DNA: TGTGCCAGCAGTCCCGGGCCTGGAAGGTTCTTC
CDR3: CASSPGPGRFF
D: -
size: once
J: TRBJ2-1
V: TRBV6-5

DNA: TGTGCCAGCAGTTACAGGGGGGACACCGGGGAGCTGTTTTTT
CDR3: CASSYRGDTGELFF
D: -
size: -
J: TRBJ2-2
V: TRBV6-5

DNA: TGTGCCAGCTCACCCGGACAGACGACTAACTATGGCTACACCTTC
CDR3: CASSPGQTTNYGYTF
D: -
size: -
J: TRBJ1-2
V: TRBV18

DNA: TGTGCCAGCTCACCGAGAGCGACCGCGCAAGAGACCCAGTACTTC
CDR3: CASSPRATAQETQYF
D: -
size: -
J: TRBJ2-5
V: TRBV18

DNA: TGTGCCAGTAGTATTCTGACGGTGAACACTGAAGCTTTCTTT
CDR3: CASSILTVNTEAFF
D: -
size: -
J: TRBJ1-1
V: TRBV19

DNA: TGTGCCAGCAGCGTTGGGGCAACTAATGAAAAACTGTTTTTT
CDR3: CASSVGATNEKLFF
D: -
size: -
J: TRBJ1-4
V: TRBV9

DNA: TGTGCCAGCAGCGTCACTGGAAACACCATATATTTT
CDR3: CASSVTGNTIYF
D: -
size: -
J: TRBJ1-3
V: TRBV7-9

DNA: TGTGCCAGCAGCTTGGGACAGGGGAATGGCTACACCTTC
CDR3: CASSLGQGNGYTF
D: TRBD1
size: -
J: TRBJ1-2
V: TRBV7-9

DNA: TGTGCCAGCACCCCTACGGAGAGCTCCTACAATGAGCAGTTCTTC
CDR3: CASTPTESSYNEQFF
D: -
size: -
J: TRBJ2-1
V: TRBV9

DNA: TGTGCCAGCAGCTGGTCCGGGACGTTGATGGGTCCCCAGCATTTT
CDR3: CASSWSGTLMGPQHF
D: -
size: -
J: TRBJ1-5
V: TRBV5-5

DNA: TGTGCCAGCAGCCTACAGGATAGCAATCAGCCCCAGCATTTT
CDR3: CASSLQDSNQPQHF
D: -
size: -
J: TRBJ1-5
V: TRBV7-9

DNA: TGTGCCAGCAGCTTAGCGGGGGTGGGAGGTCATGAGCAGTTCTTC
CDR3: CASSLAGVGGHEQFF
D: -
size: -
J: TRBJ2-1
V: TRBV7-2

DNA: TGTGCCAGCAGTTTAACGGGAAGGGTTCAGCCCCAGCATTTT
CDR3: CASSLTGRVQPQHF
D: -
size: -
J: TRBJ1-5
V: TRBV27

DNA: TGTGCCAGCAGCTCTTGGACAGAATTGGCCCTGAGGTTCGGCTACGAGCAGTACTTC
CDR3: CASSSWTELALRFGYEQYF
D: -
size: -
J: TRBJ2-7
V: TRBV7-9

DNA: TGTGCCAGCAGTTTGGAGAACACAGATACGCAGTATTTT
CDR3: CASSLENTDTQYF
D: -
size: -
J: TRBJ2-3
V: TRBV25-1

DNA: TGTGCCAGCAGGGGGACAGGGGGCGTTTATGGCTACACCTTC
CDR3: CASRGTGGVYGYTF
D: TRBD1
size: -
J: TRBJ1-2
V: TRBV6-4

DNA: TGTGCCAGCAGTTTAGACGGGAGGAGTTACGAGCAGTACTTC
CDR3: CASSLDGRSYEQYF
D: TRBD2
size: -
J: TRBJ2-7
V: TRBV28

DNA: TGTGCCAGCAGCAACTGGGCCTCCTCTCAGCATTTT
CDR3: CASSNWASSQHF
D: -
size: -
J: TRBJ1-5
V: TRBV5-6

DNA: TGTGCCAGCAGGTATGACTTGAACACTGAAGCTTTCTTT
CDR3: CASRYDLNTEAFF
D: -
size: once
J: TRBJ1-1
V: TRBV28

DNA: TGTGCCAGCACCTCGTTGACAGGGAACACTGAAGCTTTCTTT
CDR3: CASTSLTGNTEAFF
D: -
size: -
J: TRBJ1-1
V: TRBV6-5

DNA: TGTGCCAGCAGCTTGTGGGCTAGCGACGGCACAGATACGCAGTATTTT
CDR3: CASSLWASDGTDTQYF
D: -
size: -
J: TRBJ2-3
V: TRBV7-9

DNA: TGTGCCAGCACCAAGGGGCGGTCCCCCTACAATGAGCAGTTCTTC
CDR3: CASTKGRSPYNEQFF
D: -
size: -
J: TRBJ2-1
V: TRBV13

DNA: TGCGCCAGCAGCTTGGCTAACACCGGGGAGCTGTTTTTT
CDR3: CASSLANTGELFF
D: -
size: -
J: TRBJ2-2
V: TRBV5-1

DNA: TGTGCCAGTAGTTTCGGACAGATGAACACTGAAGCTTTCTTT
CDR3: CASSFGQMNTEAFF
D: -
size: -
J: TRBJ1-1
V: TRBV19